A single sample is the source of the 6 T cell receptor beta chains below, sequenced in a study of shared clonotypes between healthy human individuals. The method was immunoSEQ multiplex PCR; TCRdb's version includes in-frame clones alone and lacks a portion of them. The sample includes about 460,000 clones, 70% to 80% seen only once; the top ten take around 11%. Sequencing input: PBMCs. All receptors derive from a woman aged 40 to 50 in good health. Some clones in this sample may be carry-over from other donors' samples.

The CDR3 region is CASSIVRGPDTQYF. The CDR3 DNA sequence: TGTGCCAGTAGTATAGTTCGAGGTCCAGATACGCAGTATTTT. The J gene is TRBJ2-3, the V gene TRBV19, with D uncertain. The CDR3 totals 14 residues. Germline V CDR1 and CDR2: LNHDA, SQIVND (reference sequence). Deletions cut 1 base from V and 4 bases from J, with 9 bases between.

Points on this clone: One end of the junction does not line up with germline, which may come from a read error. V gene TRBV29-1 combines with J gene TRBJ2-6, with D possibly TRBD2 on 5 matching bases. This CDR3 comprises 14 residues. The germline gives CDR1 SQVTM, CDR2 ANQGSEA. CDR3 coding DNA: TGCAGCGTTGAAAGGGAGAACGGGGTCAACGTCCTGACTTTC. It is translated as CSVERENGVNVLTF.

This clone was recorded once. The chain is built from TRBV7-9 and TRBJ2-4; TRBD1 matches at 9 bases. There are 18 residues in the CDR3. CDR1 and CDR2 (germline): SEHNR, FQNEAQ (reference sequence). J lost 4 bases, V lost 5 bases, and 15 bases had no gene match. The chain's CDR3 is CASSPSLIGQGKKNIQYF. CDR3 in DNA: TGTGCCAGCAGCCCATCCCTCATTGGACAGGGGAAGAAAAACATTCAGTACTTC.

Remarks on this clone: The likely explanation is a read error, given a far larger clone one base away. The rearrangement joins TRBV29-1 to TRBJ1-1; D call uncertain. Germline CDR1 reads SQVTM; CDR2 reads ANQGSEA. The CDR3 sequence is 13 residues long. CDR3 bases: TGCAGCGTCTCGGGGAACATGAACACTGGAGCTTTCTTT. Amino acids: CSVSGNMNTGAFF.

The V gene is TRBV6-1, the J gene TRBJ1-5; D remains unclear. The germline CDR1 and CDR2 sequences are MNHNS and SASEGT. The germline V and J ends were trimmed by 8 bases and 3 bases, with 11 bases remaining between them. This CDR3 region has 13 residues. The CDR3 here is CASRDPLNQPQHF. The CDR3, as DNA: TGTGCCAGCCGGGATCCCCTCAATCAGCCCCAGCATTTT.

V and J are TRBV13 and TRBJ2-2; 7 positions agree with TRBD2. The germline V gene encodes CDR1 PRHDT and CDR2 FYEKMQ (reference sequence). This CDR3 is 12 amino acids long. Trimming cost V 5 bases and J 8 bases; bases outside gene matches: 2. CDR3 bases: TGTGCCAGCAGCCACGGGAGGGGGGAGCTGTTTTTT. Amino acid sequence: CASSHGRGELFF.